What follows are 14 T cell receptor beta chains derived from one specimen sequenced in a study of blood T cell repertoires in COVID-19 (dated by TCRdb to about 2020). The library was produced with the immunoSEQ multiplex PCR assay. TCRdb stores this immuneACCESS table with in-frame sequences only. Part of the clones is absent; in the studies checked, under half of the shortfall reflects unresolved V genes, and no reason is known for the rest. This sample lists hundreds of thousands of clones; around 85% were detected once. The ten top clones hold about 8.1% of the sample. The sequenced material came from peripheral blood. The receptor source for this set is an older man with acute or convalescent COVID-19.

The CDR3 sequence is CASSFGQAYNEQFF. CDR3 DNA: TGCGCCAGCAGCTTTGGGCAGGCCTACAATGAGCAGTTCTTC. The chain carries TRBV5-1 and TRBJ2-1, with unresolved D. The CDR3 has 14 amino acids. V was pared by 2 bases and J by 2 bases, with 8 bases between. CDR1 is SGHRS, CDR2 YFSETQ, per germline.

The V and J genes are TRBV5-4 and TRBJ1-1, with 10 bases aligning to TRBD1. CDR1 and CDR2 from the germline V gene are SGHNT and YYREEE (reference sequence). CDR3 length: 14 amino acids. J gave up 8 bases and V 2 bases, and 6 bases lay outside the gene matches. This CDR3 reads CASSFSGTGAEAFF. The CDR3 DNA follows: TGTGCCAGCAGCTTCTCCGGGACAGGGGCAGAAGCTTTCTTT.

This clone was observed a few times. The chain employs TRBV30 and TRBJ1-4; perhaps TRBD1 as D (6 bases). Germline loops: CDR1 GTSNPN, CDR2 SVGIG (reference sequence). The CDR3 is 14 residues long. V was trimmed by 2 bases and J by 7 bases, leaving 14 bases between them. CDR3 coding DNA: TGTGCCTGGAGTTTCACAGGGTCGGGTGAAAAACTGTTTTTT. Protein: CAWSFTGSGEKLFF. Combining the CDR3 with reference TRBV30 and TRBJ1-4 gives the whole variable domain SQTIHQWPATLVQPVGSPLSLECTVEGTSNPNLYWYRQAAGRGLQLLFYSVGIGQISSEVPQNLSASRPQDRQFILSSKKLLLSDSGFYLCAWSFTGSGEKLFFGSGTQLSVL.

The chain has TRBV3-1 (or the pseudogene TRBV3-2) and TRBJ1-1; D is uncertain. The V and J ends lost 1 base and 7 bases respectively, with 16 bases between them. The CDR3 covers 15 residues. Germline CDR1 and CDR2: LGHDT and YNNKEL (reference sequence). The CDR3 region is CASSQAGSLWGEAFF. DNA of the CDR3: TGTGCCAGCAGCCAAGCCGGGAGCCTATGGGGTGAAGCTTTCTTT.

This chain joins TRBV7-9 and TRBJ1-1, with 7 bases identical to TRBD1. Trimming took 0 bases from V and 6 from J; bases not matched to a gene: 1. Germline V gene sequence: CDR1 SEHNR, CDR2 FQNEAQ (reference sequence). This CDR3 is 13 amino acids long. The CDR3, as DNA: TGTGCCAGCAGCTTAGCCCAGGGGGCTGAAGCTTTCTTT. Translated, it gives CASSLAQGAEAFF.

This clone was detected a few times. This CDR3 reads CATSDTQGNLQETQYF. The CDR3 DNA reads as TGTGCCACCAGTGACACACAGGGTAACCTTCAAGAGACCCAGTACTTC. The gene calls are TRBV24-1 and TRBJ2-5; a possible D gene is TRBD1 (6 bases). V gave up 4 bases and J gave up 2 bases, with 16 bases separating them. This CDR3 region has 16 residues. Germline lookup yields CDR1 KGHDR and CDR2 SFDVKD.

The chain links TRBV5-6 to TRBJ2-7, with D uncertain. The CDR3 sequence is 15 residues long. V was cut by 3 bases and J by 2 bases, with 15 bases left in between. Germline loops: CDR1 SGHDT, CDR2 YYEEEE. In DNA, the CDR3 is TGTGCCAGCAGCTCTATCCCTTGGGCCGCCTACGAGCAGTACTTC. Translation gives CASSSIPWAAYEQYF.

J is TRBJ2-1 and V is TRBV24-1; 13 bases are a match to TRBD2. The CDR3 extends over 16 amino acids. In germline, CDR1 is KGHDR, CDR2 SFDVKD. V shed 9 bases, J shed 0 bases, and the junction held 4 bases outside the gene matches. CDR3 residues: CATARTSGSSYNEQFF. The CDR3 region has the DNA TGTGCCACCGCTCGGACTAGCGGGAGCTCCTACAATGAGCAGTTCTTC.

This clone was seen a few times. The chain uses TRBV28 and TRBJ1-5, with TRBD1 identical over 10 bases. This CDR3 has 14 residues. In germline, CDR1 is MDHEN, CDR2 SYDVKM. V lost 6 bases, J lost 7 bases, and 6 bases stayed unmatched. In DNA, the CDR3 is TGTGCCAGCAGGATGACAGGGGGCTACCAGCCCCAGCATTTT. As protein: CASRMTGGYQPQHF.

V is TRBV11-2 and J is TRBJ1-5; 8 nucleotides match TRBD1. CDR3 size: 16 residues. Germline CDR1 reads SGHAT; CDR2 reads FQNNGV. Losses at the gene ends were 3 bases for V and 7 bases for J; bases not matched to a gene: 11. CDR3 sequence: CASSFSAGGTGQPQHF. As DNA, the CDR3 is TGTGCCAGCAGCTTTTCGGCAGGGGGCACAGGGCAGCCCCAGCATTTT.

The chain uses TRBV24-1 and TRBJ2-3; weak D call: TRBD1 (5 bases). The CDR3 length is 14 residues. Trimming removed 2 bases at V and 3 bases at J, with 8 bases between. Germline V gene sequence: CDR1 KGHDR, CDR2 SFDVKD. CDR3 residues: CATSDWQGTDTQYF. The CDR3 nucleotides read TGTGCCACCAGTGATTGGCAGGGAACAGATACGCAGTATTTT.

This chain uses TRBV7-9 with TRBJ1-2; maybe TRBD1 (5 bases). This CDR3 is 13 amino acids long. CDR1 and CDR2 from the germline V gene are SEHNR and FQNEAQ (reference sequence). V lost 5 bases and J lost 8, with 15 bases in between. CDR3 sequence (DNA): TGTGCCAGCAGCCGAGGGACTCCAGAAGGCTACACCTTC. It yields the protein CASSRGTPEGYTF.

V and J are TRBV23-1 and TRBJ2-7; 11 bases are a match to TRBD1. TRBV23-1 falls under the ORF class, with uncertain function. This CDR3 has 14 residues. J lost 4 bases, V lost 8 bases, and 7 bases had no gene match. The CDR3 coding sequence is TGCGCCAGCGGCCGGGACAGGGGGTTATACGAGCAGTACTTC. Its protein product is CASGRDRGLYEQYF.

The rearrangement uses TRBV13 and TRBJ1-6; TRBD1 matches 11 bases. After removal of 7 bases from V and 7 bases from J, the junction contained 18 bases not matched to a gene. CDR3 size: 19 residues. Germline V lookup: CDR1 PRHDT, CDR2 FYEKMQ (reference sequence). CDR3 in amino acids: CASILRGGQGASLNSPLHF. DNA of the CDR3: TGTGCCAGCATCCTAAGAGGAGGACAGGGGGCGAGTTTAAATTCACCCCTCCACTTT.